This is a list of T cell receptor beta chains from one sample in a study of cytomegalovirus exposure and HLA in healthy donors. TCRdb keeps only in-frame clones here, not all; method: immunoSEQ multiplex PCR. Here the sample spans about 120,000 clones, around 86% being singletons. The material sequenced was PBMCs. These receptors all come from a woman aged 25 to 45 in good health and CMV-seronegative. Both conserved end residues are part of each CDR3. D genes are given only for firm matches. Clone size is not always given. Where it is, it says once, few, many or a class for expanded clones.

V: TRBV6-6
J: TRBJ2-2
size: .
D: .
CDR3: CASSGRDSSTGELFF
DNA: TGTGCCAGCAGTGGACGGGACTCCTCTACCGGGGAGCTGTTTTTT

V: TRBV19
J: TRBJ2-7
size: .
D: TRBD2
CDR3: CASSRWLAGGTSYEQYF
DNA: TGTGCCAGTAGTAGGTGGCTAGCGGGAGGAACGTCCTACGAGCAGTACTTC

V: TRBV4-2
J: TRBJ2-7
size: .
D: TRBD2
CDR3: CASSPSSGGTYEQYF
DNA: TGTGCCAGCAGCCCCTCTAGCGGAGGGACCTACGAGCAGTACTTC

V: TRBV2
J: TRBJ2-2
size: .
D: .
CDR3: CATTGRKNTGELFF
DNA: TGTGCCACAACAGGACGGAAGAACACCGGGGAGCTGTTTTTT

V: TRBV27
J: TRBJ2-7
size: .
D: TRBD1
CDR3: CASTGQGTYEQYF
DNA: TGTGCCAGCACTGGACAGGGTACCTACGAGCAGTACTTC

V: TRBV10-2
J: TRBJ2-3
size: .
D: .
CDR3: CASSPNTDTQYF
DNA: TGCGCCAGCTCCCCGAACACAGATACGCAATATTTT

V: TRBV7-3
J: TRBJ2-3
size: .
D: .
CDR3: CASSPGTSTDTQYF
DNA: TGTGCCAGCAGTCCCGGGACTAGCACAGATACGCAGTATTTT

V: TRBV5-1
J: TRBJ2-1
size: .
D: .
CDR3: CASSLVGNSYNEQFF
DNA: TGCGCCAGCAGCTTGGTGGGTAACAGCTACAATGAGCAGTTCTTC

V: TRBV5-1
J: TRBJ2-7
size: .
D: .
CDR3: CASSSLGGLDYEQYF
DNA: TGCGCCAGCAGCTCCTTGGGAGGTTTGGACTACGAGCAGTACTTC

V: TRBV2
J: TRBJ1-4
size: once
D: TRBD1
CDR3: CASSEAVRGRNEKLFF
DNA: TGTGCCAGCAGTGAAGCGGTCAGGGGGAGGAATGAAAAACTGTTTTTT

V: TRBV7-9
J: TRBJ2-7
size: .
D: .
CDR3: CASKILDSSYEQYF
DNA: TGTGCCAGCAAGATCTTGGACAGTTCCTACGAGCAGTACTTC

V: TRBV7-2
J: TRBJ2-7
size: .
D: TRBD2
CDR3: CASSLVAGTSYEQYF
DNA: TGTGCCAGCAGCTTAGTAGCGGGGACCTCCTACGAGCAGTACTTC

V: TRBV7-9
J: TRBJ2-7
size: .
D: .
CDR3: CASSPFRSLSGENYEQYF
DNA: TGTGCCAGCAGCCCCTTCCGTAGTCTGTCGGGAGAGAACTACGAGCAGTACTTC

V: TRBV18
J: TRBJ1-5
size: few
D: .
CDR3: CASSPRQPDYSNQPQHF
DNA: TGTGCCAGCTCACCTAGACAGCCGGATTATAGCAATCAGCCCCAGCATTTT

V: TRBV6-1
J: TRBJ2-7
size: .
D: .
CDR3: CASSVGDTAYEQYF
DNA: TGTGCCAGCAGTGTTGGGGACACAGCTTACGAGCAGTACTTC

V: TRBV19
J: TRBJ2-4
size: .
D: .
CDR3: CASSRLAIAKNIQYF
DNA: TGTGCCAGTAGTCGTCTAGCCATAGCCAAAAACATTCAGTACTTC

V: TRBV5-4
J: TRBJ2-5
size: .
D: .
CDR3: CASSRAQETQYF
DNA: TGTGCCAGCAGCCGCGCGCAAGAGACCCAGTACTTC

V: TRBV4-1
J: TRBJ2-1
size: .
D: TRBD2
CDR3: CASSRYSGTSGDEQFF
DNA: TGCGCCAGCAGCCGCTATTCCGGGACTAGCGGGGATGAGCAGTTCTTC

V: TRBV6-1
J: TRBJ2-6
size: .
D: .
CDR3: CASSEASGSGANVLTF
DNA: TGTGCCAGCAGTGAGGCGTCGGGTAGTGGGGCCAACGTCCTGACTTTC